This T cell receptor beta chain stems from a study of shared clonotypes between healthy human individuals. It was into CD45RA+ naive and CD45RA-negative memory subsets that the CD4+ cells were split. This CDR3 comprises 15 residues. Germline CDR1 is LNHDA and CDR2 is SQIVND (reference sequence). Trimming took 4 bases from V and 5 from J; bases not matched to a gene: 6. The authors split each subset's genomic DNA evenly across several immunoSEQ plates. Repertoires were generated with immunoSEQ multiplex PCR, while TCRdb's copy carries only in-frame clones and drops some. The top ten hold more than 0.12% of the sample, which has a few million clones, just over 90% seen once. General observations from the study: The study generally estimated greater richness for naive than memory subsets.

Comment on this clone: Antigen unknown.

Sequences were obtained from naive CD4+ T cells sorted from blood. Subset of the sample: CD45RA+ positively selected. This chain connects TRBV19 to TRBJ1-5, with TRBD1 matching over 9 bases. The TCR was taken from a man between 18 and 35 years old in good health. CDR3 coding DNA: TGTGCCAGTAGTAAGACCACAGGGGGCTATCAGCCCCAGCATTTT. It translates to CASSKTTGGYQPQHF.